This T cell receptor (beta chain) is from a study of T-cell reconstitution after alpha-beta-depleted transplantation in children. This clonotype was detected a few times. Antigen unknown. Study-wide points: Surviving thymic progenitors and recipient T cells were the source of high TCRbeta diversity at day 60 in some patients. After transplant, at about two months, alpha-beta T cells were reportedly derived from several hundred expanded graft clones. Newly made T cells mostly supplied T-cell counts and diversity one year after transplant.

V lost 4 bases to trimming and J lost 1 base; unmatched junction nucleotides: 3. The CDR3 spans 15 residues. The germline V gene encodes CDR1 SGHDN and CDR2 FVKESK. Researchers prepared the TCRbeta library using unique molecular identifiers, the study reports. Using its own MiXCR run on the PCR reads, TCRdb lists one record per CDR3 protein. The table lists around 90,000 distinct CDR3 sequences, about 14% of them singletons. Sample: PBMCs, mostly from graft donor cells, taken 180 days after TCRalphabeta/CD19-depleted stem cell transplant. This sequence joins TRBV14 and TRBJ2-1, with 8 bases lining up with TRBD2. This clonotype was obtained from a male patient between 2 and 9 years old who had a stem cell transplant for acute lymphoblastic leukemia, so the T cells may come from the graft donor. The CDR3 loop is CASSPRGVSYNEQFF. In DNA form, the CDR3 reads TGTGCCAGCAGCCCGCGGGGGGTTTCCTACAATGAGCAGTTCTTC.